This TCR beta chain stems from a study of blood T cell repertoires in COVID-19. Across the study: Collection of acute and convalescent COVID-19 samples took place in the United States, Italy and Spain. T cells, B-cell-depleted T cells, or PBMCs supplied cDNA or gDNA.

Per germline, CDR1 ENHRY and CDR2 SYGVKD. J gave up 4 bases and V 6 bases, and 2 bases lay outside the gene matches. The CDR3 runs 14 residues. Authors' data handling: Amplifying reference gene primers gave estimates of nucleated cell counts. Repertoires were generated with immunoSEQ multiplex PCR, while TCRdb's copy carries only in-frame clones and drops some. V and J calls plus clone size are reproduced from that table; the DNA served to infer D and trimming. This table holds 150,000 to 200,000 clones, roughly 90% found once. This clone has more than one count but fewer than ten. The source of this sequence is a man between 35 and 55 years old with acute or convalescent COVID-19. The genes are TRBV10-3 and TRBJ1-5; 11 positions match TRBD1. The sequenced sample consisted of peripheral blood. The CDR3 coding sequence is TGTGCCATCAGCGGGACAGGGGGTAATCAGCCCCAGCATTTT. Translating it yields CAISGTGGNQPQHF.